These 25 T cell receptor beta chains were all obtained from the same sample, sequenced in a study of cytomegalovirus exposure and HLA in healthy donors. The PCR employed 60 Vbeta primers together with 13 Jbeta primers. Repertoires were generated with immunoSEQ multiplex PCR, while TCRdb's copy carries only in-frame clones and drops some. The table records over 150,000 clones, roughly 82% of them present only once. Sequencing was carried out using PBMCs. All receptors derive from a man between 50 and 59 years old in good health and CMV-seropositive.

The rearrangement links TRBV5-5 to TRBJ1-2; a weak D match, TRBD1 (6 bases). Looked up from germline, CDR1 is SGHKS and CDR2 is YYEKEE (reference sequence). The V gene lost 5 bases and the J gene lost 3 bases, with 11 bases spanning the gap. The CDR3 runs to 13 residues. DNA for the CDR3: TGTGCCAGCAGGTACAGGGATGACTATGGCTACACCTTC. Amino acid sequence: CASRYRDDYGYTF.

The CDR3 region is CGCRTVLCKNIQYF. The DNA of the CDR3 is TGTGGTTGTCGGACAGTTTTGTGCAAAAACATTCAGTACTTC. This rearrangement joins TRBV19 to TRBJ2-4; D is perhaps TRBD1 (6 bases). The CDR3 has 14 residues. In germline, CDR1 is LNHDA, CDR2 SQIVND (reference sequence). Combining the CDR3 with reference TRBV19 and TRBJ2-4 gives the whole variable domain DGGITQSPKYLFRKEGQNVTLSCEQNLNHDAMYWYRQDPGQGLRLIYYSQIVNDFQKGDIAEGYSVSREKKESFPLTVTSAQKNPTAFYLCGCRTVLCKNIQYFGAGTRLSVL.

The chain is built from TRBV29-1 and TRBJ2-2; 7 nucleotides line up with TRBD2. Germline CDR1 SQVTM, CDR2 ANQGSEA. This CDR3 has 15 amino acids. Trimming removed 5 bases from V and 1 base from J; junction bases left unmatched: 7. The DNA of the CDR3 is TGCAGCGTTTTATGGGGGGGGGTGAACACCGGGGAGCTGTTTTTT. Translating it yields CSVLWGGVNTGELFF.

V and J are TRBV5-1 and TRBJ2-2; 8 bases agree with TRBD1. CDR3 length equals 13 residues. The trim removed 7 bases at V and 3 bases at J, leaving 2 bases unmatched. Germline CDR1 is SGHRS and CDR2 is YFSETQ. The CDR3 region has the DNA TGCGCCAGCTTGGGACAGGACACCGGGGAGCTGTTTTTT. This gives the protein CASLGQDTGELFF.

A few counts support this clone. The chain links TRBV9 to TRBJ1-1; TRBD1 might be the D (5 bases). V lost 0 bases and J 4 bases, leaving 10 bases between the germline ends. The CDR3 extends over 14 amino acids. The germline V gene encodes CDR1 SGDLS and CDR2 YYNGEE. This CDR3 reads CASSVGGGITEAFF. In DNA form, the CDR3 reads TGTGCCAGCAGCGTAGGGGGCGGGATCACTGAAGCTTTCTTT.

This chain links TRBV9 with TRBJ1-2; 10 nucleotides align to TRBD1. This CDR3 is 15 amino acids long. Germline CDR1 SGDLS, CDR2 YYNGEE. V lost 4 bases, J lost 4 bases, and 7 bases stayed unmatched. This CDR3 reads CASSPMTGGGYGYTF. As DNA, the CDR3 is TGTGCCAGCAGCCCAATGACAGGGGGCGGCTATGGCTACACCTTC.

Points on this clone: A junction boundary mismatches the germline segment, possibly from a read error. The CDR3 sequence: CASSSGGGAINEQFF. CDR3 in DNA: TGTGCTAGCAGTTCCGGCGGGGGGGCCATCAATGAGCAGTTCTTC. V is TRBV7-7 and J is TRBJ2-1, with 9 bases lining up with TRBD2. The CDR3 covers 15 residues. In germline, CDR1 is SSHAT, CDR2 FNYEAQ (reference sequence). The full variable domain, completed using reference TRBV7-7 and TRBJ2-1, is GAGVSQSPRYKVTKRGQDVTLRCDPISSHATLYWYQQALGQGPEFLTYFNYEAQPDKSGLPSDRFSAERPEGSISTLTIQRTEQRDSAMYRCASSSGGGAINEQFFGPGTRLTVL.

Of note for this clone: Its ends do not fully match the called genes, so a read error is possible. This sequence joins TRBV19 and TRBJ2-7; 11 bases fit TRBD2. The CDR3 is made up of 15 amino acids. Germline V gives CDR1 LNHDA, CDR2 SQIVND (reference sequence). The CDR3 DNA sequence: TGTGCCAGTAAGGGGCTAGCGGGAGGCCGCTACGGGCAGTACTTC. Translated: CASKGLAGGRYGQYF. Full variable domain (remainder filled in from reference TRBV19 and TRBJ2-7): DGGITQSPKYLFRKEGQNVTLSCEQNLNHDAMYWYRQDPGQGLRLIYYSQIVNDFQKGDIAEGYSVSREKKESFPLTVTSAQKNPTAFYLCASKGLAGGRYGQYFGPGTRLTVT.

In its sample, this clone was seen once. The chain is built from TRBV18 and TRBJ2-7; perhaps TRBD1 as D (6 bases). V dropped 3 bases and J dropped 4 bases, with 10 bases sitting between them. CDR1 is KGHSH, CDR2 LQKENI, per germline. The CDR3 extends over 13 amino acids. CDR3 residues: CASSPQDSYEQYF. The CDR3 bases are TGTGCCAGCTCACCTCAGGACAGTTACGAGCAGTACTTC.

The chain uses TRBV30 and TRBJ2-5, with D maybe TRBD2 (5 bases). The length of the CDR3 is 14 residues. V shed 4 bases and J shed 5 bases, with 17 bases lying between them. Germline loops: CDR1 GTSNPN, CDR2 SVGIG (reference sequence). The chain's CDR3 is CAWKRTGLQETQYF. The CDR3 nucleotides are TGTGCCTGGAAAAGAACGGGGTTGCAGGAGACCCAGTACTTC.

The chain couples TRBV5-1 to TRBJ2-5, with TRBD2 as a possible D gene (6 bases). The V gene's germline CDR1 is SGHRS and CDR2 YFSETQ. V was cut by 4 bases and J by 11 bases, with 12 bases left in between. The CDR3 runs to 11 residues. DNA for the CDR3: TGCGCCAGCAGCGGGGACTGGGCACAGTACTTC. This encodes CASSGDWAQYF.

Only a few counts were recorded for this clone. The chain carries TRBV4-3 and TRBJ2-3; no firm D call. CDR1 and CDR2 from the germline V gene are LGHNA and YSLEER. This CDR3 is built from 13 residues. The ends were cut back, 0 bases at V and 2 bases at J, with 3 bases in the middle. The CDR3 nucleotides read TGCGCCAGCAGCCAAGAGGCCACAGATACGCAGTATTTT. Encoded protein: CASSQEATDTQYF.

V and J are TRBV6-1 and TRBJ1-2, with 10 bases matching TRBD1. Trimming removed 5 bases from V and 8 bases from J; junction bases left unmatched: 8. The CDR3 has 14 amino acids. Germline V lookup: CDR1 MNHNS, CDR2 SASEGT. CDR3 sequence (DNA): TGTGCCAGCAGTAACCTGGGACAGGGGAAAGGCTACACCTTC. This encodes CASSNLGQGKGYTF.

The chain couples TRBV6-4 to TRBJ2-3; perhaps TRBD1 as D (5 bases). V lost 1 base and J 5 bases, leaving 7 bases between the germline ends. The CDR3 has 13 amino acids. Germline V lookup: CDR1 MRHNA, CDR2 SNTAGT. CDR3 protein: CASSDWGGDTQYF. In DNA, the CDR3 is TGTGCCAGCAGTGACTGGGGCGGAGATACGCAGTATTTT.

DNA for the CDR3: TGTGCCAGCAGCCCAGGCCGTAGTCCACCCTCGAACACCTACGACGAGCAGTACTTC. Translated: CASSPGRSPPSNTYDEQYF. This chain connects TRBV4-2 to TRBJ2-7, with D unresolved. V gave up 4 bases and J gave up 5 bases, with 30 bases separating them. Germline loops: CDR1 LGHNA, CDR2 YNFKEQ. The CDR3 has 19 residues.

The rearrangement links TRBV7-9 to TRBJ2-7; no clear D gene. The CDR3 runs to 12 residues. CDR1 is SEHNR and CDR2 is FQNEAQ in the germline V gene (reference sequence). The V end lost 3 bases, the J end lost 4 bases, and 7 bases lay between the germline ends. The CDR3 bases are TGTGCCAGCAGCTTCCTCGGGTACGAGCAGTACTTC. It encodes CASSFLGYEQYF.

The gene calls are TRBV21-1 and TRBJ1-2. TRBV21-1 corresponds to a pseudogene. CDR3 size: 16 residues. CDR3 DNA sequence: TGTGCCAGCTTTCCCCCCGCAGGGACTTTTAACTATGGCTACACCTTC. As protein: CASFPPAGTFNYGYTF.

The rearrangement joins TRBV15 to TRBJ1-1; TRBD1 is a possible D gene (6 bases). This CDR3 region has 14 residues. CDR1 is LNHNV, CDR2 YYDKDF, per germline (reference sequence). The V and J ends lost 1 base and 9 bases respectively, with 15 bases between them. The CDR3 DNA reads TGTGCCACCAGCAGAGGGCAAACAGGGTCGAAAGCTTTCTTT. This encodes CATSRGQTGSKAFF.

J is TRBJ2-1 and V is TRBV7-9; tentatively, D is TRBD2 (6 bases). Germline V lookup: CDR1 SEHNR, CDR2 FQNEAQ (reference sequence). The V gene lost 0 bases and the J gene lost 2 bases, with 14 bases spanning the gap. The length of the CDR3 is 17 residues. CDR3 DNA sequence: TGTGCCAGCAGCTTAGCGCGGGGCAGCGGACCCTACAATGAGCAGTTCTTC. It codes for CASSLARGSGPYNEQFF.

The rearrangement joins TRBV28 to TRBJ1-1, with D perhaps matching TRBD1 (6 bases). CDR1 MDHEN and CDR2 SYDVKM come from the germline V gene. V was cut by 4 bases and J by 10 bases, with 16 bases left in between. The CDR3 has 13 residues. The CDR3 nucleotides read TGTGCCAGCAGTTCCCTACGACAGGCGAGAGCTTTCTTT. Translation gives CASSSLRQARAFF.

The chain couples TRBV11-2 to TRBJ2-7; possible D gene TRBD2, 6 bases. V was shortened by 5 bases and J by 5 bases, with 13 bases between the two germline ends. This CDR3 has 13 amino acids. Germline CDR1 reads SGHAT; CDR2 reads FQNNGV. CDR3 residues: CASSLSGGDEQYF. CDR3 DNA: TGTGCCAGCAGCCTTTCCGGGGGAGACGAGCAGTACTTC. Complete variable domain (other parts from reference TRBV11-2 and TRBJ2-7): EAGVAQSPRYKIIEKRQSVAFWCNPISGHATLYWYQQILGQGPKLLIQFQNNGVVDDSQLPKDRFSAERLKGVDSTLKIQPAKLEDSAVYLCASSLSGGDEQYFGPGTRLTVT.

CDR3 bases: TGCGCCAGCAGCCAAACAACGGGACTAGCGGGCCATCCCTTCTCCTACAATGAGCAGTTCTTC. It yields the protein CASSQTTGLAGHPFSYNEQFF. The V and J genes are TRBV4-3 and TRBJ2-1; the match to TRBD2 covers 12 bases. V shed 2 bases and J 0 bases; nucleotides not matched to a gene: 14. The CDR3 has 21 residues. CDR1 and CDR2 from the germline V gene are LGHNA and YSLEER.

As to this clone: Germline and junction disagree at one end, which may indicate a read error. The chain carries TRBV7-9 and TRBJ1-1; TRBD1 aligns across 9 bases. Germline V gene data show CDR1 as SEHNR and CDR2 as FQNEAQ (reference sequence). This CDR3 contains 16 residues. CDR3 loop: CSSSLLPTGGLTEAFF. The CDR3 nucleotides are TGTTCCAGCAGCTTACTCCCGACAGGGGGGCTCACTGAAGCTTTCTTT. Drawing the rest from reference TRBV7-9 and TRBJ1-1, the complete variable domain is DTGVSQNPRHKITKRGQNVTFRCDPISEHNRLYWYRQTLGQGPEFLTYFQNEAQLEKSRLLSDRFSAERPKGSFSTLEIQRTEQGDSAMYLCSSSLLPTGGLTEAFFGQGTRLTVV.

The V gene is TRBV28, the J gene TRBJ1-6; TRBD1 matches at 8 bases. With 5 bases clipped from V and 12 bases from J, the junction kept 6 bases outside the gene matches. CDR1 is MDHEN and CDR2 is SYDVKM in the germline V gene. The CDR3 is made up of 13 amino acids. The CDR3 DNA reads as TGTGCCAGCAGTACCCTCGGACAGGGACCCCTCCACTTT. Translation: CASSTLGQGPLHF.

The rearrangement uses TRBV7-2 and TRBJ2-7; tentative D call: TRBD2 (5 bases). The length of the CDR3 is 14 residues. Germline V gene lookup returns CDR1 SGHTA and CDR2 FQGNSA. V was clipped by 5 bases and J by 3 bases, with 14 bases between them. The CDR3: CASSLGPAGYEQYF. CDR3 nucleotide sequence: TGTGCCAGCAGCCTAGGACCTGCGGGCTACGAGCAGTACTTC.